The clone carrying this TCR beta chain was counted at least ten times. Its antigen is unknown. Using quantitative 5'-RACE with molecular barcodes, the authors made TCR beta libraries. TCRdb called the 5' RACE reads again in MiXCR, with one record for every CDR3 protein. In the table there are tens of thousands of distinct CDR3 sequences, 2.5% to 3% of which are singletons. This entry belongs to a study of CD8 T cells in ankylosing spondylitis. V dropped 3 bases and J dropped 0 bases, with 9 bases sitting between them. In germline, CDR1 is SGDLS, CDR2 YYNGEE. The CDR3 consists of 15 residues. Study observations and caveats: What appeared characteristic of ankylosing spondylitis blood was a TCR beta motif of several highly homologous variants. There were earlier reports of some motif variants in reactive arthritis synovial fluid and blood. Significant enrichment of disease-linked clones was reported in matched ankylosing spondylitis synovial fluid.

The specimen was blood, either unsorted or a sorted T cell fraction (not recorded which). The chain couples TRBV9 to TRBJ2-2, with D possibly TRBD1 on 5 matching bases. The receptor's source is a male donor with ankylosing spondylitis or in good health (not recorded which). As DNA, the CDR3 is TGTGCCAGCAGCGGTGGGGCGCCGAACACCGGGGAGCTGTTTTTT. Amino acid sequence: CASSGGAPNTGELFF.